This T cell receptor beta chain was profiled in a study of identical twins. Study conclusions and caveats: For cord blood, abundant beta clonotypes had fewer insertions, unlike memory repertoires, which showed none. Part of the zero-insertion signal could reflect confounding by invariant MAIT and iNKT cells.

This clonotype appeared a few times. Its antigen is not known. Unique molecular identifiers were present on the cDNA, which also gained a universal primer site by template switching. Using its own MiXCR run on the 5' RACE reads, TCRdb lists one record per CDR3 protein. The sample has about 890,000 distinct CDR3 sequences; about 12% are singletons. Trimming took 3 bases from V and 1 from J; bases not matched to a gene: 6. Germline assignment: CDR1 SEHNR and CDR2 FQNEAQ (reference sequence). The length of the CDR3 is 17 residues. These records were also assigned to another study, of yellow fever vaccine responses in identical twins.

Sample: PBMCs. This clonotype originated in a woman aged 18 to 35 in good health. The chain recombines TRBV7-9 with TRBJ2-7, with 13 bases matching TRBD2. CDR3 sequence: CASSLGTSGKDSYEQYF. As DNA, the CDR3 is TGTGCCAGCAGCTTGGGGACTAGCGGGAAAGATTCCTACGAGCAGTACTTC.